Each of the 21 T cell receptor beta chains below was sequenced from the same sample in a study of identifying expanded T cells in peripheral blood. Clones were read by immunoSEQ multiplex PCR, and TCRdb kept only the in-frame ones, dropping some. The sample carries 80,000 or so clones, 84% recorded once. The source material was blood. Receptor source: a person between 18 and 75 years old in good health.

The chain carries TRBV10-3 and TRBJ1-1, with D unclear. Between the trimmed V and J ends, which lost 5 bases and 3 bases, there was a span of 10 bases. The V gene's germline CDR1 is ENHRY and CDR2 SYGVKD. The CDR3 spans 13 residues. CDR3 protein: CAISSSPDTEAFF. The CDR3 DNA sequence: TGTGCCATCAGTTCCAGTCCAGACACTGAAGCTTTCTTT.

The V call is TRBV15, the J call TRBJ2-1; 8 nucleotides agree with TRBD2. This CDR3 has 18 residues. V shed 1 base, J shed 0 bases, and the junction held 8 bases outside the gene matches. Germline assignment: CDR1 LNHNV and CDR2 YYDKDF (reference sequence). Written as DNA, the CDR3 is TGTGCCACCAGCAGAGCCCGGGAGGGGATAGGCTCCTACAATGAGCAGTTCTTC. Protein product: CATSRAREGIGSYNEQFF.

This clone was observed once. This rearrangement joins TRBV14 to TRBJ2-7; 8 bases agree with TRBD1. Germline CDR1 is SGHDN and CDR2 is FVKESK. Trimming took 2 bases from V and 2 from J; bases not matched to a gene: 5. This CDR3 is 15 amino acids long. The CDR3 reads CASSQLTGGTYEQYF. CDR3 bases: TGTGCCAGCAGCCAACTAACAGGGGGTACCTACGAGCAGTACTTC.

A remark on this clone: Within the sample, other DNA sequences also encode this same CDR3. The V and J genes are TRBV7-2 and TRBJ1-5, with no clear D. Germline CDR1 SGHTA, CDR2 FQGNSA. V lost 1 base and J 1 base, leaving 8 bases between the germline ends. There are 15 residues in the CDR3. CDR3: CASSLGSGSNQPQHF. The CDR3 DNA is TGTGCCAGCAGCTTAGGCTCCGGGAGCAATCAGCCCCAGCATTTT.

This clone was counted between two and nine times. The CDR3 DNA sequence: TGTGCCAGCAGCTTAGCTCTGATGTTACGAGACAGTAACTATGGCTACACCTTC. This translates into CASSLALMLRDSNYGYTF. V is TRBV7-2 and J is TRBJ1-2; a weak D match, TRBD1 (5 bases). Germline values: CDR1 SGHTA, CDR2 FQGNSA. This CDR3 has 18 amino acids. V shed 0 bases and J shed 1 base, with 18 bases lying between them.

The chain carries TRBV19 and TRBJ2-5; D gene unclear. V was pared by 3 bases and J by 1 base, with 6 bases between. CDR3 length: 13 amino acids. Germline lookup yields CDR1 LNHDA and CDR2 SQIVND (reference sequence). CDR3 region: CASSIRIQETQYF. The CDR3 coding sequence is TGTGCCAGTAGTATCAGGATCCAAGAGACCCAGTACTTC.

The chain uses TRBV30 and TRBJ1-1; weak D call: TRBD1 (5 bases). Deletions cut 3 bases from V and 3 bases from J, with 11 bases between. The germline CDR1 and CDR2 sequences are GTSNPN and SVGIG (reference sequence). The CDR3 has 13 amino acids. The CDR3 nucleotides read TGTGCCTGGAGGCCGGGACGGTACACTGAAGCTTTCTTT. It encodes CAWRPGRYTEAFF.

This chain connects TRBV5-1 to TRBJ2-7; perhaps TRBD1 as D (5 bases). Germline CDR1 is SGHRS and CDR2 is YFSETQ. The CDR3 runs to 15 residues. V lost 2 bases and J lost 2, with 14 bases in between. Here the CDR3 reads CASSFSPTAPYEQYF. Here the CDR3 DNA reads TGCGCCAGCAGCTTTAGCCCGACAGCTCCCTACGAGCAGTACTTC.

The V call is TRBV27, the J call TRBJ2-1, with TRBD2 matching 7 bases. Trimming at V came to 3 bases and at J to 4 bases, leaving 6 bases not matched to a gene. This CDR3 comprises 15 residues. Germline V gene data show CDR1 as MNHEY and CDR2 as SMNVEV (reference sequence). The CDR3 coding sequence is TGTGCCAGCAGTTTGGCGAGCGGGGTTTACAATGAGCAGTTCTTC. Translation: CASSLASGVYNEQFF.

V and J are TRBV19 and TRBJ2-5; 13 bases are shared with TRBD2. The CDR3 has 16 amino acids. Per the germline V gene, CDR1 is LNHDA and CDR2 is SQIVND (reference sequence). With 8 bases clipped from V and 5 bases from J, the junction kept 11 bases outside the gene matches. Here the CDR3 DNA reads TGTGCCAGTGCTCCTACTAGCGGGAGGGGGGTCGAGACCCAGTACTTC. Residues: CASAPTSGRGVETQYF.

This clone was detected once. The chain joins TRBV18 to TRBJ2-5, with 10 bases aligning to TRBD1. The ends lost 3 bases at V and 3 bases at J; junction bases unmatched: 4. CDR1 is KGHSH and CDR2 is LQKENI in the germline V gene. This CDR3 contains 15 residues. The CDR3 DNA is TGTGCCAGCTCACCGGGGACAGGGGAAGAAGAGACCCAGTACTTC. As protein: CASSPGTGEEETQYF.

This clone occurred a few times. Here the CDR3 reads CASSESSAYNEQFF. Written as DNA, the CDR3 is TGTGCCAGCAGTGAAAGCTCTGCCTACAATGAGCAGTTCTTC. The chain uses TRBV2 and TRBJ2-1; D unresolved. The CDR3 extends over 14 amino acids. The germline gives CDR1 SNHLY, CDR2 FYNNEI. V lost 2 bases, J lost 2 bases, and 7 bases lay in between.

This chain uses TRBV5-6 with TRBJ1-5, with D possibly being TRBD1 (5 bases). The CDR3 consists of 13 residues. The V end lost 5 bases, the J end lost 8 bases, and 14 bases lay between the germline ends. Germline V gene sequence: CDR1 SGHDT, CDR2 YYEEEE. The CDR3 DNA reads TGTGCCAGCAGACGAATGGGAGGGGAGCCCCAGCATTTT. Encoded protein: CASRRMGGEPQHF. The whole variable domain, filled in from reference TRBV5-6 and TRBJ1-5, reads DAGVTQSPTHLIKTRGQQVTLRCSPKSGHDTVSWYQQALGQGPQFIFQYYEEEERQRGNFPDRFSGHQFPNYSSELNVNALLLGDSALYLCASRRMGGEPQHFGDGTRLSIL.

On this clone: The junction shows a germline mismatch at one end, possibly a read error. The CDR3 loop reads CASSPRGPYNEQFF. The CDR3, as DNA: TGTGCCAGTAGTCCGCGGGGTCCCTATAATGAGCAGTTCTTC. V usage is TRBV19 and J usage is TRBJ2-1; D may be TRBD2 (6 bases). From germline, CDR1 is LNHDA and CDR2 SQIVND (reference sequence). This CDR3 is 14 amino acids long. The whole variable domain, remainder taken from reference TRBV19 and TRBJ2-1, is DGGITQSPKYLFRKEGQNVTLSCEQNLNHDAMYWYRQDPGQGLRLIYYSQIVNDFQKGDIAEGYSVSREKKESFPLTVTSAQKNPTAFYLCASSPRGPYNEQFFGPGTRLTVL.

The gene calls are TRBV21-1 and TRBJ1-5. TRBV21-1 is deemed a pseudogene. The CDR3 length is 17 residues. CDR3 nucleotides: TGTGCCAGCAGCAAAAGAGAACAGACTTATAGCAATCAGCCCCAGCATTTT. It codes for CASSKREQTYSNQPQHF.

The chain links TRBV7-2 to TRBJ1-2, with no clear D. Trimming shortened V by 0 bases and J by 7 bases, and 3 bases separated the two germline ends. The CDR3 covers 11 residues. The germline V gene encodes CDR1 SGHTA and CDR2 FQGNSA. The CDR3 region is CASSLATGYTF. The CDR3 DNA sequence: TGTGCCAGCAGCTTAGCGACTGGCTACACCTTC.

The rearrangement joins TRBV4-3 to TRBJ2-1; the match to TRBD1 covers 10 bases. The CDR3 has 19 residues. After removal of 1 base from V and 6 bases from J, the junction contained 15 bases not matched to a gene. Germline values: CDR1 LGHNA, CDR2 YSLEER. The CDR3 coding sequence is TGCGCCAGCAGCCAAGCTTCGGCATCCGAGACAGGGGGCCTCAATGAGCAGTTCTTC. Translating gives CASSQASASETGGLNEQFF.

A remark on this clone: Within the sample, other DNA sequences also encode this same CDR3. J is TRBJ1-1 and V is TRBV5-4; D ambiguous. The V end was cut by 1 base, the J end by 1 base, with 8 bases between. CDR1 is SGHNT and CDR2 is YYREEE in the germline V gene (reference sequence). The CDR3 sequence is 14 residues long. CDR3 region: CASSLSGGNTEAFF. The CDR3 nucleotides read TGTGCCAGCAGCTTGAGCGGTGGGAACACTGAAGCTTTCTTT.

The chain is built from TRBV14 and TRBJ2-5; D remains ambiguous. The CDR3 extends over 13 amino acids. Trimming left V 4 bases short and J 4 bases short, with 10 bases between. The germline gives CDR1 SGHDN, CDR2 FVKESK. The CDR3 DNA follows: TGTGCCAGCAGCCCCCTAGGCAGAGAGACCCAGTACTTC. Protein product: CASSPLGRETQYF.

This chain connects TRBV28 to TRBJ2-7; 8 bases map to TRBD2. CDR1 MDHEN and CDR2 SYDVKM come from the germline V gene. Germline trimming cut 3 bases from V and 2 bases from J; bases unmatched to any gene: 3. The CDR3 loop spans 14 amino acids. The CDR3: CASSFPRGAYEQYF. Written as DNA, the CDR3 is TGTGCCAGCAGTTTTCCGCGGGGGGCCTACGAGCAGTACTTC. Using reference TRBV28 and TRBJ2-7 for the parts outside the CDR3, the full variable domain is DVKVTQSSRYLVKRTGEKVFLECVQDMDHENMFWYRQDPGLGLRLIYFSYDVKMKEKGDIPEGYSVSREKKERFSLILESASTNQTSMYLCASSFPRGAYEQYFGPGTRLTVT.

The chain uses TRBV19 and TRBJ1-2, with TRBD1 as a possible D gene (6 bases). V was cut by 2 bases and J by 2 bases, with 12 bases left in between. Germline V gene data show CDR1 as LNHDA and CDR2 as SQIVND (reference sequence). The CDR3 covers 15 residues. The CDR3 protein is CASSILPQGNYGYTF. The CDR3 DNA sequence: TGTGCCAGTAGTATACTTCCACAGGGCAACTATGGCTACACCTTC.